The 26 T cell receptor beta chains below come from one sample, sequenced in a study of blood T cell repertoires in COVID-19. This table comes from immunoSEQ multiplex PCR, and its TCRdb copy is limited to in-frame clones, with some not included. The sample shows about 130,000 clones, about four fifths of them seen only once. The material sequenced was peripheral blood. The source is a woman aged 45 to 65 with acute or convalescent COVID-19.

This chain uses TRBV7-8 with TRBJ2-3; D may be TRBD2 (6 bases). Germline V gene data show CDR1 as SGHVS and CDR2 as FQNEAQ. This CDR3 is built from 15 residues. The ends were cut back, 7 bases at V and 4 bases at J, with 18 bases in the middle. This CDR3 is CASILFSGTADTQYF. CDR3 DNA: TGTGCCAGCATCCTTTTTAGCGGCACGGCAGATACGCAGTATTTT.

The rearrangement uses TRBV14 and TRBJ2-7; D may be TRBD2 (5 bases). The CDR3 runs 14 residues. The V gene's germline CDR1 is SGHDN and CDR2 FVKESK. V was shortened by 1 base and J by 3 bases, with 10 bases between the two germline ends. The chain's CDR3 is CASSQGTRGYEQYF. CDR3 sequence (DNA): TGTGCCAGCAGCCAAGGGACTCGGGGCTACGAGCAGTACTTC.

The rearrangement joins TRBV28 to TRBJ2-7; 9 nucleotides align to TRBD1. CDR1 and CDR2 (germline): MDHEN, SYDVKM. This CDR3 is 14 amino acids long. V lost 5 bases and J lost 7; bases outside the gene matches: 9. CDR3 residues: CASSEHRGLKEQYF. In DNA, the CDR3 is TGTGCCAGCAGTGAGCACAGGGGGCTAAAGGAGCAGTACTTC.

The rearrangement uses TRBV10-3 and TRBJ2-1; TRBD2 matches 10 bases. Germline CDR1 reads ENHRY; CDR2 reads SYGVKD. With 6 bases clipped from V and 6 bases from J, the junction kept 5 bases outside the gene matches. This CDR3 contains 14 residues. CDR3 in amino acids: CAISEGTSVNEQFF. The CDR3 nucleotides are TGTGCCATCAGCGAGGGGACTAGCGTCAATGAGCAGTTCTTC.

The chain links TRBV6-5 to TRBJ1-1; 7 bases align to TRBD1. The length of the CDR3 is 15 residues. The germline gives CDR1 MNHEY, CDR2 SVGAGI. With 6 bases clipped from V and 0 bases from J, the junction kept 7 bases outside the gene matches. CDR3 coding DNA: TGTGCCAGCAGGAGGGACAGTACCATGAACACTGAAGCTTTCTTT. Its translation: CASRRDSTMNTEAFF.

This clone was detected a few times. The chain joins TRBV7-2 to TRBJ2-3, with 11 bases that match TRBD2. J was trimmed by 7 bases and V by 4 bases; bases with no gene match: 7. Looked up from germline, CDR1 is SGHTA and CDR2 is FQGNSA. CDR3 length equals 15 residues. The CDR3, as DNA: TGTGCCAGCAGCTCTTTAGCGGGGGGGCGATATACGCAGTATTTT. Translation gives CASSSLAGGRYTQYF.

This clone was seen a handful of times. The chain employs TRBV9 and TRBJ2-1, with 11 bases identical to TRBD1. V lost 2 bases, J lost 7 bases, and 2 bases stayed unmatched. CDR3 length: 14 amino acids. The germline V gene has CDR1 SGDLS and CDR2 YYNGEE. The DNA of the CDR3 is TGTGCCAGCAGCGTGGACAGGGGGCGGAATGAGCAGTTCTTC. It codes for CASSVDRGRNEQFF.

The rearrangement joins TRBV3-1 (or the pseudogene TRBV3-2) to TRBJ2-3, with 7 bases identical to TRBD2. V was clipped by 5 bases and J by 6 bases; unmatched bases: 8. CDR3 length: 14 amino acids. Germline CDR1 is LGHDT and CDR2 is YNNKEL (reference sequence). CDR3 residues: CASSTGGGVDTQYF. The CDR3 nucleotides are TGTGCCAGCAGCACCGGCGGGGGTGTGGATACGCAGTATTTT.

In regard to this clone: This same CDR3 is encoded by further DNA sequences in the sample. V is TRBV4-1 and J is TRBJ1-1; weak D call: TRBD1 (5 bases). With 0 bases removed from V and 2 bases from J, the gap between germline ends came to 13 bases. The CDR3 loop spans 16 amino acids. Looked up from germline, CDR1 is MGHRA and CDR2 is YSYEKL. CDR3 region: CASSQDPAGTNTEAFF. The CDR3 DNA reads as TGCGCCAGCAGCCAAGATCCCGCAGGGACTAACACTGAAGCTTTCTTT.

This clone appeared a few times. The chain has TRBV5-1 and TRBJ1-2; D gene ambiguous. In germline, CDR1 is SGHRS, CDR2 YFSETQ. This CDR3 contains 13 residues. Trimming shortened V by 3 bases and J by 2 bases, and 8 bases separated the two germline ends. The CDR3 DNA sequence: TGCGCCAGCAGCTCCCCTCCGAACTATGGCTACACCTTC. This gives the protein CASSSPPNYGYTF.

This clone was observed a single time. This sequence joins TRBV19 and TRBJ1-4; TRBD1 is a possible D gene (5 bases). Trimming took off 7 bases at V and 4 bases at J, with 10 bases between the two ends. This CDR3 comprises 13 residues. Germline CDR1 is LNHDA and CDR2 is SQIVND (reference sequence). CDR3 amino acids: CASNDSNNEKLFF. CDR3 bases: TGTGCCAGTAACGACAGTAATAATGAAAAACTGTTTTTT.

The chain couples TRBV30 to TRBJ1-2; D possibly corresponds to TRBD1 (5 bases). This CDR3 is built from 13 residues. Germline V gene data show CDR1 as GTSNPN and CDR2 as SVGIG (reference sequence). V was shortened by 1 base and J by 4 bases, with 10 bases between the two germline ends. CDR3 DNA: TGTGCCTGGAGTGAGCAGGGTCCCTATGGCTACACCTTC. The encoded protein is CAWSEQGPYGYTF.

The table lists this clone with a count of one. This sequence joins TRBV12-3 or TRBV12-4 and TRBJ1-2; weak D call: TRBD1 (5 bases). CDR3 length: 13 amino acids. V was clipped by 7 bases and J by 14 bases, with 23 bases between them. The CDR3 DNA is TGTGCCAGCACTCCCGGCCGGGGGGTTATAAGGACCTTC. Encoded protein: CASTPGRGVIRTF.

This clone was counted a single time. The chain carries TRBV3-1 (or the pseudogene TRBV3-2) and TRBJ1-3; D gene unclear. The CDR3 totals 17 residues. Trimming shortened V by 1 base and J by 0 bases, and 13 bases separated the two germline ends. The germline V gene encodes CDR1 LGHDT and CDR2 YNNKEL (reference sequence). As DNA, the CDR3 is TGTGCCAGCAGCCAAGCGTACAGAACTCACTCTGGAAACACCATATATTTT. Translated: CASSQAYRTHSGNTIYF.

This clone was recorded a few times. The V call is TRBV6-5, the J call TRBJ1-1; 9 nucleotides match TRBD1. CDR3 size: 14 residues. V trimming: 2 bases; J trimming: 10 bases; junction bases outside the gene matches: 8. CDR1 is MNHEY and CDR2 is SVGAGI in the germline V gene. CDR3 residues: CASSYPGTGSGAFF. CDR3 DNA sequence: TGTGCCAGCAGTTACCCCGGGACAGGGTCTGGAGCTTTCTTT.

The CDR3 loop is CASSLVIRQGAEAFF. CDR3 DNA: TGCGCCAGCAGCTTGGTGATTAGGCAGGGGGCTGAAGCTTTCTTT. This rearrangement joins TRBV5-1 to TRBJ1-1; 7 bases map to TRBD1. V lost 0 bases, J lost 6 bases, and 8 bases stayed unmatched. The V gene's germline CDR1 is SGHRS and CDR2 YFSETQ. This CDR3 is 15 amino acids long.

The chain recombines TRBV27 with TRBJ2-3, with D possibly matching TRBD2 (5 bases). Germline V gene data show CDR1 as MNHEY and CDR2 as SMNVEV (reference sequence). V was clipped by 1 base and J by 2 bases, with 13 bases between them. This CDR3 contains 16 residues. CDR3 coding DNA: TGTGCCAGCAGTTTATGGGGAGCGGAATACACAGATACGCAGTATTTT. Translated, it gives CASSLWGAEYTDTQYF.

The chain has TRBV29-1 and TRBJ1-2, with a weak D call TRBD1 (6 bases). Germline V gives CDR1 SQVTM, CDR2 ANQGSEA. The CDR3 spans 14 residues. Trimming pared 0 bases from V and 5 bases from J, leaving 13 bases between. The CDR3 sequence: CSVEESDRSYGYTF. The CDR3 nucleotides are TGCAGCGTTGAAGAAAGTGACAGGTCGTATGGCTACACCTTC.

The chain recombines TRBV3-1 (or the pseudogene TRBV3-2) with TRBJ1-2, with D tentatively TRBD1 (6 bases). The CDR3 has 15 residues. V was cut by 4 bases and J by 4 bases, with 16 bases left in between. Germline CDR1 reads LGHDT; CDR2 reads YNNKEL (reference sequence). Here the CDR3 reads CASSPTGSYSYGYTF. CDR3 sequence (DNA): TGTGCCAGCAGCCCGACAGGCAGCTATTCCTATGGCTACACCTTC.

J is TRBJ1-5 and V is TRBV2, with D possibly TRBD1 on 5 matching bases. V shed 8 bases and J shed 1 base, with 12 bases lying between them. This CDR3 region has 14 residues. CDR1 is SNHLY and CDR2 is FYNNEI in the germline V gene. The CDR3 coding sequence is TGTGCCAGCTCGTTAAGGGGAAGCAATCAGCCCCAGCATTTT. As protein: CASSLRGSNQPQHF.

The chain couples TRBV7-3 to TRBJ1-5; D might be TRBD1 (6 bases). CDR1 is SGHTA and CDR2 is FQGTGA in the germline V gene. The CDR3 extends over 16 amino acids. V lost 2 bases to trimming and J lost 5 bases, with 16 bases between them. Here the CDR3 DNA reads TGTGCCAGCAGCTTATTGAGGACAGCCTACGATCAGCCCCAGCATTTT. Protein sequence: CASSLLRTAYDQPQHF.

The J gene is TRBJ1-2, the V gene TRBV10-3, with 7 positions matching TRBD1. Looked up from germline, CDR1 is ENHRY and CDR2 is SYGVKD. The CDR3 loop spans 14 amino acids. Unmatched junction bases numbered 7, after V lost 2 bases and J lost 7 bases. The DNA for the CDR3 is TGTGCCATCAGTGAGGTTGAGACAGGGACTGGCTACACCTTC. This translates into CAISEVETGTGYTF.

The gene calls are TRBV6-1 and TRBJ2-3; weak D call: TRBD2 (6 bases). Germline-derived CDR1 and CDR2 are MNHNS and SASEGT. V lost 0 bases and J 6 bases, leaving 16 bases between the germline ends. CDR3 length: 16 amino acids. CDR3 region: CASSEAWPGVQDTQYF. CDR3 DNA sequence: TGTGCCAGCAGTGAAGCGTGGCCGGGGGTTCAGGATACGCAGTATTTT.

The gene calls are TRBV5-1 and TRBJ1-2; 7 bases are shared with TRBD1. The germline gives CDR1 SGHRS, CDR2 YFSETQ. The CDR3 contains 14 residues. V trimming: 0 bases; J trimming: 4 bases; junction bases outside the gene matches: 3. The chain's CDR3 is CASSLEGTVYGYTF. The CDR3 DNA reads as TGCGCCAGCAGCTTGGAGGGGACAGTCTATGGCTACACCTTC.

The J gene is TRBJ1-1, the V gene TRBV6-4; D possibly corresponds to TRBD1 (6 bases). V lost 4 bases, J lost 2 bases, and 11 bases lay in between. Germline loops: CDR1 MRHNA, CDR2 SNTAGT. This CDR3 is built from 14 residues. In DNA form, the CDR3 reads TGTGCCAGCAGTGTACAGGGTGGAAACACTGAAGCTTTCTTT. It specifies CASSVQGGNTEAFF.

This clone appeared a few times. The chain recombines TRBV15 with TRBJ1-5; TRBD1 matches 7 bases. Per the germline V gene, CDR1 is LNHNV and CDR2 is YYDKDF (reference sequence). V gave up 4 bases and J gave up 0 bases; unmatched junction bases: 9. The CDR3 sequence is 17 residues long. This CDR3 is CATSKGTASNSNQPQHF. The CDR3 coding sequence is TGTGCCACCAGCAAAGGGACAGCCTCAAATAGCAATCAGCCCCAGCATTTT.